These T cell receptor beta chains were read from a single sample in a study of identical twins. TCRdb reprocessed the 5' RACE reads with MiXCR, giving one entry per CDR3 protein. The sample holds roughly 700,000 distinct CDR3 sequences, around 8.3% seen once. This sample also appeared in a second study, on yellow fever vaccine responses in identical twins.

Sequencing was carried out using PBMCs. All receptors come from a woman aged 18-29 years in good health. The CDR3 runs from the conserved cysteine through the conserved F or W. Fields, in order: D gene, J gene, V gene, clone size, CDR3 DNA, CDR3 protein. A D gene is named only where the DNA matches it firmly. Expanded clones get a size class; other rows say once, few or many, or leave the size out.

d_gene: -
j_gene: TRBJ2-3
v_gene: TRBV30
abundance: few
CDR3nt: TGTGCCCATAACACCAGGGATACGCAGTATTTT
CDR3aa: CAHNTRDTQYF

d_gene: -
j_gene: TRBJ1-5
v_gene: TRBV24-1
abundance: few
CDR3nt: TGTGCCACCAGTGATTTTGGCGAGAAGCAGCCCCAGCATTTT
CDR3aa: CATSDFGEKQPQHF

d_gene: -
j_gene: TRBJ2-1
v_gene: TRBV7-9
abundance: -
CDR3nt: TGTGCCACCCCGGGTGGAAGAACAAATGAGCAGTTCTTC
CDR3aa: CATPGGRTNEQFF

d_gene: -
j_gene: TRBJ2-1
v_gene: TRBV14
abundance: many
CDR3nt: TGTGCCAGCAGCCAAGATTGGCTCGGTAATGAGCAGTTCTTC
CDR3aa: CASSQDWLGNEQFF

d_gene: -
j_gene: TRBJ2-1
v_gene: TRBV15
abundance: few
CDR3nt: TGTGCCACCAGCAGCGAAGAACGACTAGGGGTCATAAATGAGCAGTTCTTC
CDR3aa: CATSSEERLGVINEQFF

d_gene: -
j_gene: TRBJ2-1
v_gene: TRBV3-1
abundance: few
CDR3nt: TGTGCCAGCAGCCAAGAAATTAATCAGGAGTCTCATGAGCAGTTCTTC
CDR3aa: CASSQEINQESHEQFF

d_gene: -
j_gene: TRBJ2-1
v_gene: TRBV24-1
abundance: -
CDR3nt: TGTGCCACCAGACCCCCCGGGACTTCCACCGTGTTCTTC
CDR3aa: CATRPPGTSTVFF

d_gene: TRBD1
j_gene: TRBJ1-3
v_gene: TRBV9
abundance: few
CDR3nt: TGTGCCAGCAGCGTAGATCTGAGACAGGGGTCAGGAAACACCATATATTTT
CDR3aa: CASSVDLRQGSGNTIYF

d_gene: -
j_gene: TRBJ2-7
v_gene: TRBV11-2
abundance: many
CDR3nt: TGTGCCAGCAGCATTTCCGGAGGGGACTACGAGCAGTACTTC
CDR3aa: CASSISGGDYEQYF

d_gene: -
j_gene: TRBJ1-1
v_gene: TRBV12-3/TRBV12-4
abundance: -
CDR3nt: TGTGCCAGCAGGACAACGACAGGGAACACTGAAGCTTTCTTT
CDR3aa: CASRTTTGNTEAFF

d_gene: -
j_gene: TRBJ2-5
v_gene: TRBV5-1
abundance: -
CDR3nt: TGCGCCAGCAGCTTGGTGTTAGGGGTTGGGGGCCAAGAGACCCAGTACTTC
CDR3aa: CASSLVLGVGGQETQYF

d_gene: -
j_gene: TRBJ2-7
v_gene: TRBV20-1
abundance: -
CDR3nt: TGCAGTGCTAGCACGTACTCCAAGGCCTACGAGCAGTACTTC
CDR3aa: CSASTYSKAYEQYF

d_gene: -
j_gene: TRBJ2-5
v_gene: TRBV18
abundance: -
CDR3nt: TGTGCCAGCTCACCATTGGACAGCCAAGAGACCCAGTACTTC
CDR3aa: CASSPLDSQETQYF

d_gene: -
j_gene: TRBJ1-6
v_gene: TRBV28
abundance: many
CDR3nt: TGTGCCAGCAGCTCCCCGACGGGATCGGGCAATTCACCCCTCCACTTT
CDR3aa: CASSSPTGSGNSPLHF

d_gene: -
j_gene: TRBJ2-2
v_gene: TRBV5-1
abundance: many
CDR3nt: TGCGCCAGCACCGGAAATATTCTGTTTTTT
CDR3aa: CASTGNILFF

d_gene: -
j_gene: TRBJ2-2
v_gene: TRBV4-1
abundance: few
CDR3nt: TGCGCCAGCAGTAGCCTCAGCCCCGGGGAGCTGTTTTTT
CDR3aa: CASSSLSPGELFF

d_gene: -
j_gene: TRBJ2-3
v_gene: TRBV19
abundance: many
CDR3nt: TGTGCCAGTAGTATACAGGGGTCTAGCACAGATACGCAGTATTTT
CDR3aa: CASSIQGSSTDTQYF

d_gene: -
j_gene: TRBJ2-4
v_gene: TRBV10-3
abundance: few
CDR3nt: TGTGCCATCAGTGAGTCCGGGATAGCCAAAAACATTCAGTACTTC
CDR3aa: CAISESGIAKNIQYF

d_gene: -
j_gene: TRBJ2-3
v_gene: TRBV10-3
abundance: many
CDR3nt: TGTGCCATCAGCCCCGCTACAGATACGCAGTATTTT
CDR3aa: CAISPATDTQYF

d_gene: -
j_gene: TRBJ2-3
v_gene: TRBV7-2
abundance: many
CDR3nt: TGTGCCAGCAGCTTAGCGCACCTAGAAGCAGATACGCAGTATTTT
CDR3aa: CASSLAHLEADTQYF

d_gene: TRBD1
j_gene: TRBJ2-7
v_gene: TRBV12-3/TRBV12-4
abundance: -
CDR3nt: TGTGCCAGCAGTTTCGGGACAGGGGGCGGGGAGCAGTACTTC
CDR3aa: CASSFGTGGGEQYF

d_gene: -
j_gene: TRBJ2-2
v_gene: TRBV2
abundance: -
CDR3nt: TGTGCCAGCAGTGAAGCGCTTCTAGCGTTCACCGGGGAGCTGTTTTTT
CDR3aa: CASSEALLAFTGELFF

d_gene: -
j_gene: TRBJ2-3
v_gene: TRBV28
abundance: -
CDR3nt: TGTGCCAGCAGTTTAAGGAAGGCGGCAGATACGCAGTATTTT
CDR3aa: CASSLRKAADTQYF

d_gene: TRBD1
j_gene: TRBJ2-5
v_gene: TRBV12-3/TRBV12-4
abundance: -
CDR3nt: TGTGCCAGCAGTTGGGGACAGGGGGCACAAGAGACCCAGTACTTC
CDR3aa: CASSWGQGAQETQYF

d_gene: TRBD2
j_gene: TRBJ2-2
v_gene: TRBV12-3/TRBV12-4
abundance: many
CDR3nt: TGTGCCAGCAGTTTCACTAGCGGGAGAGGCACCGGGGAGCTGTTTTTT
CDR3aa: CASSFTSGRGTGELFF

d_gene: TRBD1
j_gene: TRBJ1-5
v_gene: TRBV20-1
abundance: -
CDR3nt: TGCAGTGCTAGAGATGTAACAGGGGGCCAGCCCCAGCATTTT
CDR3aa: CSARDVTGGQPQHF

d_gene: -
j_gene: TRBJ2-3
v_gene: TRBV5-1
abundance: -
CDR3nt: TGCGCCAGCAGCTTGCGGCCGATGGGGGCCTCTAGCACAGATACGCAGTATTTT
CDR3aa: CASSLRPMGASSTDTQYF

d_gene: TRBD2
j_gene: TRBJ2-3
v_gene: TRBV10-3
abundance: -
CDR3nt: TGTGCCATCAGTGAGTCGACTAGCGCAGATACGCAGTATTTT
CDR3aa: CAISESTSADTQYF

d_gene: TRBD1
j_gene: TRBJ2-5
v_gene: TRBV6-5
abundance: few
CDR3nt: TGTGCCAGCAGTTACCAGACAGGGAAAGAGACCCAGTACTTC
CDR3aa: CASSYQTGKETQYF

d_gene: TRBD1
j_gene: TRBJ2-5
v_gene: TRBV4-3
abundance: few
CDR3nt: TGCGCCAGCAGCCAAGACGGTTGGGGACAGCCAGGGGAGACCCAGTACTTC
CDR3aa: CASSQDGWGQPGETQYF

d_gene: TRBD2
j_gene: TRBJ2-5
v_gene: TRBV20-1
abundance: few
CDR3nt: TGCAGCAACACACTAGCGGGGGTCCAAGAGACCCAGTACTTC
CDR3aa: CSNTLAGVQETQYF

d_gene: TRBD1
j_gene: TRBJ1-2
v_gene: TRBV27
abundance: few
CDR3nt: TGTGCCAGCAGTTTCCAGGGGGCTGGTGGCTACACCTTC
CDR3aa: CASSFQGAGGYTF

d_gene: TRBD1
j_gene: TRBJ2-6
v_gene: TRBV29-1
abundance: few
CDR3nt: TGCAGCGTTTTTGACAGGGTAGCGTCTGGGGCCAACGTCCTGACTTTC
CDR3aa: CSVFDRVASGANVLTF

d_gene: TRBD2
j_gene: TRBJ2-1
v_gene: TRBV11-2
abundance: -
CDR3nt: TGTGCCAGCAGTTATAGGAGGGAGGGTTTCGATGAGCAGTTCTTC
CDR3aa: CASSYRREGFDEQFF

d_gene: -
j_gene: TRBJ1-6
v_gene: TRBV12-3/TRBV12-4
abundance: -
CDR3nt: TGTGCCAGCAGTTTAAATCCAACAGCATCACCCCTCCACTTT
CDR3aa: CASSLNPTASPLHF

d_gene: -
j_gene: TRBJ2-1
v_gene: TRBV7-9
abundance: many
CDR3nt: TGTGCCAGCAGCTTAGTTCCAGCGAACTCCTACAATGAGCAGTTCTTC
CDR3aa: CASSLVPANSYNEQFF

d_gene: TRBD2
j_gene: TRBJ2-3
v_gene: TRBV5-6
abundance: -
CDR3nt: TGTGCCAGCAGCCGGACTAGCGGGGGGGCCGGCTACACGCAGTATTTT
CDR3aa: CASSRTSGGAGYTQYF

d_gene: TRBD1
j_gene: TRBJ2-2
v_gene: TRBV7-2
abundance: few
CDR3nt: TGTGCCAGCAGCCACGACAGGGACAACGACACCGGGGAGCTGTTTTTT
CDR3aa: CASSHDRDNDTGELFF

d_gene: TRBD2
j_gene: TRBJ2-1
v_gene: TRBV4-3
abundance: few
CDR3nt: TGCGCCAGCAGCCAAGACTCGACTAGCGGCTACAATGAGCAGTTCTTC
CDR3aa: CASSQDSTSGYNEQFF

d_gene: TRBD2
j_gene: TRBJ2-1
v_gene: TRBV6-1
abundance: -
CDR3nt: TGTGCCAGCAGTCAAACTAGCGGGCGATACAATGAGCAGTTCTTC
CDR3aa: CASSQTSGRYNEQFF

d_gene: TRBD2
j_gene: TRBJ2-1
v_gene: TRBV27
abundance: few
CDR3nt: TGTGCCAGCAGTGGACTAGCGGGAGTCTATGAGCAGTTCTTC
CDR3aa: CASSGLAGVYEQFF

d_gene: -
j_gene: TRBJ2-7
v_gene: TRBV27
abundance: many
CDR3nt: TGTGCCAGCAGTTTGGCGGGAAACTACGAGCAGTACTTC
CDR3aa: CASSLAGNYEQYF

d_gene: -
j_gene: TRBJ1-5
v_gene: TRBV12-3/TRBV12-4
abundance: -
CDR3nt: TGTGCCAGCAGTCTCCAGGGGTGGGGCAATCAGCCCCAGCATTTT
CDR3aa: CASSLQGWGNQPQHF

d_gene: -
j_gene: TRBJ1-1
v_gene: TRBV18
abundance: few
CDR3nt: TGTGCCAGCTCACCGGGTCGAGGGGAGAACACTGAAGCTTTCTTT
CDR3aa: CASSPGRGENTEAFF

d_gene: -
j_gene: TRBJ1-1
v_gene: TRBV7-2
abundance: -
CDR3nt: TGTGCCAGCAGCTTATTGCGGACCACTGAAGCTTTCTTT
CDR3aa: CASSLLRTTEAFF

d_gene: TRBD1
j_gene: TRBJ1-2
v_gene: TRBV20-1
abundance: -
CDR3nt: TGCAGTGCTGGAGGGACAGGGGTACACTATGGCTACACCTTC
CDR3aa: CSAGGTGVHYGYTF